Below, 31 T cell receptor beta chains from the same sample are listed, as sequenced in a study of T-cell memory formation after mild COVID-19 (dated by TCRdb to the early 2020s). To prepare the library, 5' RACE was applied. The sample was run on an Illumina NovaSeq 6000. Clones were called with MiXCR by TCRdb after fastp trimmed the public reads at Q25, and only in-frame beta chains were retained. Every entry covers one CDR3 protein and lists the most common genes and DNA from its rows. Here the sample has fewer than 600,000 distinct CDR3 sequences; about 22% occur a single time. Together, the top ten hold around 8.4% of the sample. The sample taken for sequencing was PBMCs or a T cell subset sorted from them (not recorded which). These receptor sequences come from an adult woman who had mild COVID-19 (a few samples of this study predate the infection). The sample titles of this study are shuffled in the database, so cell type and time point are left out; the donor was told from shared clones.

This clonotype came up a few times. The junction departs from germline at one end; a sequencing error may be responsible. This chain connects TRBV24-1 to TRBJ2-1, with 8 nucleotides matching TRBD1. The CDR3 is 14 residues long. Looked up from germline, CDR1 is KGHDR and CDR2 is SFDVKD. CDR3 protein: CATSDRTGFNGQFF. In nucleotides, the CDR3 is TGTGCCACCAGTGACAGGACAGGGTTCAATGGGCAGTTCTTC.

This clonotype came up a few times. The V and J genes are TRBV9 and TRBJ2-3; TRBD1 or TRBD2 may be the D gene (5 bases each). The CDR3 spans 16 residues. Trimming removed 4 bases at V and 1 base at J, with 16 bases between. Germline V CDR1 and CDR2: SGDLS, YYNGEE. CDR3 amino acids: CASSPRAGDGTDTQYF. The CDR3 DNA reads as TGTGCCAGCAGCCCCCGGGCCGGGGACGGCACAGATACGCAGTATTTT.

This clonotype was counted between two and nine times. The V gene is TRBV4-2, the J gene TRBJ1-4; D is uncertain. Germline values: CDR1 LGHNA, CDR2 YNFKEQ. The CDR3 has 14 residues. Between the trimmed V and J ends, which lost 6 bases and 5 bases, there was a span of 13 bases. The CDR3 region is CASSQMLQNEKLFF. The CDR3 nucleotides are TGTGCCAGCAGTCAGATGTTACAGAATGAAAAACTGTTTTTT.

This clonotype was counted between two and nine times. The chain links TRBV7-3 to TRBJ2-1; unclear D gene. This CDR3 comprises 14 residues. Between the trimmed V and J ends, which lost 1 base and 6 bases, there was a span of 10 bases. In germline, CDR1 is SGHTA, CDR2 FQGTGA. The DNA of the CDR3 is TGTGCCAGCAGCTTAAACCAAGGCGGCAATGAGCAGTTCTTC. Its translation is CASSLNQGGNEQFF.

The chain combines TRBV25-1 with TRBJ1-1; a weak D match, TRBD1 (6 bases). CDR3 length: 15 residues. With 6 bases removed from V and 11 bases from J, the gap between germline ends came to 25 bases. Germline lookup yields CDR1 MGHDK and CDR2 SYGVNS. The CDR3 sequence: CASSRNEWGGTIAFF. CDR3 coding DNA: TGTGCCAGCAGCAGAAATGAATGGGGGGGCACGATCGCTTTCTTT.

This clonotype occurred many times. This chain connects TRBV7-9 to TRBJ2-7, with TRBD2 matching over 9 bases. CDR1 is SEHNR, CDR2 FQNEAQ, per germline (reference sequence). The trim removed 5 bases at V and 3 bases at J, leaving 8 bases unmatched. There are 15 residues in the CDR3. CDR3 amino acids: CASSLPGTSSYEQYF. The CDR3 DNA reads as TGTGCCAGCAGCCTCCCTGGGACTAGCAGCTACGAGCAGTACTTC. Supplemented by reference TRBV7-9 and TRBJ2-7, the full variable domain reads DTGVSQNPRHKITKRGQNVTFRCDPISEHNRLYWYRQTLGQGPEFLTYFQNEAQLEKSRLLSDRFSAERPKGSFSTLEIQRTEQGDSAMYLCASSLPGTSSYEQYFGPGTRLTVT.

A few counts support this clonotype. The rearrangement links TRBV5-1 to TRBJ2-7; the D is unclear. V lost 0 bases, J lost 7 bases, and 17 bases lay in between. From germline, CDR1 is SGHRS and CDR2 YFSETQ. The CDR3 loop spans 15 amino acids. In DNA form, the CDR3 reads TGCGCCAGCAGCTTGGGGTACAGCGAGGTCCCTGAGCAGTACTTC. Translating it yields CASSLGYSEVPEQYF.

V gene TRBV5-4 combines with J gene TRBJ2-7; no firm D call. Looked up from germline, CDR1 is SGHNT and CDR2 is YYREEE (reference sequence). Trimming removed 1 base from V and 5 bases from J, with 7 bases in between. This CDR3 is built from 12 residues. The CDR3 here is CASSLTENEQYF. The CDR3 DNA sequence: TGTGCCAGCAGCTTGACGGAAAACGAGCAGTACTTC.

This clonotype showed up just a few times. The rearrangement joins TRBV7-9 to TRBJ1-1; D unresolved. V lost 5 bases, J lost 5 bases, and 12 bases lay in between. CDR3 length equals 13 residues. From germline, CDR1 is SEHNR and CDR2 FQNEAQ (reference sequence). DNA for the CDR3: TGTGCCAGCAGCCTCGATTTGATTACTGAAGCTTTCTTT. It yields the protein CASSLDLITEAFF.

V and J are TRBV10-3 and TRBJ2-1; possible D gene TRBD2, 6 bases. The germline V gene has CDR1 ENHRY and CDR2 SYGVKD. This CDR3 has 14 amino acids. Between the trimmed V and J ends, which lost 6 bases and 7 bases, there was a span of 16 bases. The CDR3 bases are TGTGCCATCAGGGGGGACTCCCATGGGAATGAGCAGTTCTTC. Its translation: CAIRGDSHGNEQFF.

This clonotype has a handful of counts. This chain uses TRBV20-1 with TRBJ1-1; D remains ambiguous. CDR3 size: 12 residues. The V and J ends lost 0 bases and 10 bases respectively, with 12 bases between them. The V gene's germline CDR1 is DFQATT and CDR2 SNEGSKA (reference sequence). In nucleotides, the CDR3 is TGCAGTGCTAGAGATATAGGTTTTGGAGCTTTCTTT. Translating it yields CSARDIGFGAFF.

J is TRBJ1-3 and V is TRBV18; D gene uncertain. The V end lost 4 bases, the J end lost 0 bases, and 13 bases lay between the germline ends. Germline assignment: CDR1 KGHSH and CDR2 LQKENI. This CDR3 has 16 amino acids. CDR3 residues: CASSRSERSSGNTIYF. CDR3 in DNA: TGTGCCAGCTCACGGTCAGAGCGTTCCTCTGGAAACACCATATATTTT.

The chain employs TRBV12-3 or TRBV12-4 and TRBJ2-3; no firm D call. With 2 bases removed from V and 1 base from J, the gap between germline ends came to 10 bases. The CDR3 spans 15 residues. Here the CDR3 DNA reads TGTGCCAGCAGTTTATTGATGATAGGCACAGATACGCAGTATTTT. This sequence encodes CASSLLMIGTDTQYF.

The rearrangement joins TRBV29-1 to TRBJ2-3, with 7 bases that match TRBD2. V was pared by 2 bases and J by 2 bases, with 16 bases of the junction left unmatched. The CDR3 runs 18 residues. Germline values: CDR1 SQVTM, CDR2 ANQGSEA. The CDR3 region is CSVERGGRSTSFTDTQYF. The DNA for the CDR3 is TGCAGCGTTGAACGGGGAGGGAGATCAACCTCTTTCACAGATACGCAGTATTTT.

The chain recombines TRBV2 with TRBJ1-2; no definite D call. CDR1 and CDR2 (germline): SNHLY, FYNNEI. Trimming removed 7 bases from V and 5 bases from J, with 17 bases in between. This CDR3 region has 14 residues. The CDR3 loop reads CASKPPDGGYGYTF. In DNA form, the CDR3 reads TGTGCCAGCAAACCCCCGGACGGAGGATATGGCTACACCTTC.

The chain joins TRBV10-3 to TRBJ2-1; TRBD1 is a possible D gene (6 bases). Germline V lookup: CDR1 ENHRY, CDR2 SYGVKD. Trimming removed 5 bases at V and 7 bases at J, with 12 bases between. The CDR3 has 13 amino acids. In nucleotides, the CDR3 is TGTGCCATCAGTCCAGGGGAACCAAATGAGCAGTTCTTC. As protein: CAISPGEPNEQFF.

This chain connects TRBV24-1 to TRBJ2-7; 7 nucleotides match TRBD1. Germline V gives CDR1 KGHDR, CDR2 SFDVKD. The V and J ends lost 3 bases and 9 bases, in that order; junction bases with no gene match: 10. This CDR3 has 14 residues. DNA for the CDR3: TGTGCCACCAGTGATCAAACAACAGGGGCGGCGCAGTACTTC. Protein sequence: CATSDQTTGAAQYF.

This clonotype appeared a few times. The rearrangement links TRBV7-2 to TRBJ2-6, with D uncertain. The CDR3 has 15 amino acids. V was shortened by 2 bases and J by 0 bases, with 5 bases between the two germline ends. Per the germline V gene, CDR1 is SGHTA and CDR2 is FQGNSA. The CDR3, as DNA: TGTGCCAGCAGCTTACAGGTCTCTGGGGCCAACGTCCTGACTTTC. Amino acid sequence: CASSLQVSGANVLTF.

CDR3 sequence reads: CASSIRGSGREGEQFF. CDR3 DNA: TGTGCCAGTAGTATTCGGGGGAGCGGGAGAGAAGGTGAGCAGTTCTTC. The chain couples TRBV19 to TRBJ2-1; 8 bases agree with TRBD2. The CDR3 totals 16 residues. Looked up from germline, CDR1 is LNHDA and CDR2 is SQIVND (reference sequence). V trimming: 3 bases; J trimming: 9 bases; junction bases outside the gene matches: 13.

The gene calls are TRBV11-2 and TRBJ2-7; 10 positions match TRBD2. The junction had 10 bases not matched to a gene; V was cut back by 7 bases and J by 4 bases. This CDR3 is 15 amino acids long. CDR1 and CDR2 from the germline V gene are SGHAT and FQNNGV. The CDR3 sequence: CASTSLSGRGYEQYF. The CDR3 nucleotides read TGTGCCAGCACCTCTCTCAGCGGGAGGGGATACGAGCAGTACTTC.

The chain couples TRBV5-5 to TRBJ2-7; perhaps TRBD1 as D (5 bases). V lost 1 base and J 0 bases, leaving 14 bases between the germline ends. This CDR3 has 16 amino acids. Germline V gene lookup returns CDR1 SGHKS and CDR2 YYEKEE (reference sequence). The CDR3 bases are TGTGCCAGCAGCTTGTATCCAGGGCCAGACTCCTACGAGCAGTACTTC. Protein sequence: CASSLYPGPDSYEQYF.

This chain uses TRBV6-5 with TRBJ1-1; no definite D call. Germline CDR1 is MNHEY and CDR2 is SVGAGI. There are 11 residues in the CDR3. V was cut by 8 bases and J by 10 bases, with 14 bases left in between. The CDR3 loop reads CASSTRNVAFF. CDR3 nucleotides: TGTGCCAGCTCAACTCGAAATGTAGCTTTCTTT.

The rearrangement links TRBV5-1 to TRBJ1-1; no reliable D call. V lost 1 base and J 4 bases, leaving 11 bases between the germline ends. Germline V gene sequence: CDR1 SGHRS, CDR2 YFSETQ. The CDR3 extends over 14 amino acids. The CDR3 spells CASSLFPDVTEAFF. CDR3 sequence (DNA): TGCGCCAGCAGCTTGTTCCCCGACGTCACTGAAGCTTTCTTT.

This clonotype was detected many times. The chain uses TRBV27 and TRBJ2-2, with no clear D. V was shortened by 7 bases and J by 6 bases, with 9 bases between the two germline ends. Looked up from germline, CDR1 is MNHEY and CDR2 is SMNVEV (reference sequence). The CDR3 sequence is 12 residues long. CDR3 region: CASTRPPGELFF. For the CDR3, the DNA is TGTGCCAGCACGCGGCCCCCCGGGGAGCTGTTTTTT.

The V and J genes are TRBV5-1 and TRBJ2-1, with 10 bases aligning to TRBD1. Trimming took 6 bases from V and 2 from J; bases not matched to a gene: 5. The germline gives CDR1 SGHRS, CDR2 YFSETQ. The length of the CDR3 is 15 residues. CDR3 sequence reads: CASTDGTGAYNEQFF. The CDR3 coding sequence is TGCGCCAGCACCGACGGGACAGGGGCCTACAATGAGCAGTTCTTC.

This clonotype was detected only a few times. The chain carries TRBV7-9 and TRBJ1-1; 8 bases fit TRBD1. There are 13 residues in the CDR3. The germline V gene encodes CDR1 SEHNR and CDR2 FQNEAQ (reference sequence). J lost 4 bases, V lost 6 bases, and 4 bases had no gene match. DNA for the CDR3: TGTGCCAGCAGACCACAGGGGGGCACTGAAGCTTTCTTT. Residues: CASRPQGGTEAFF.

The chain combines TRBV29-1 with TRBJ2-1; 7 bases map to TRBD1. CDR1 is SQVTM and CDR2 is ANQGSEA in the germline V gene. The CDR3 loop spans 15 amino acids. J was trimmed by 2 bases and V by 4 bases; bases with no gene match: 8. CDR3 sequence reads: CSVALGQVAYNEQFF. CDR3 nucleotide sequence: TGCAGCGTTGCCCTAGGACAGGTCGCCTACAATGAGCAGTTCTTC.

This clonotype showed up just a few times. V is TRBV18 and J is TRBJ1-2; D ambiguous. V lost 3 bases and J lost 7, with 12 bases in between. The CDR3 runs to 13 residues. CDR1 is KGHSH and CDR2 is LQKENI in the germline V gene. Here the CDR3 DNA reads TGTGCCAGCTCACCCCGGAAGGAGGGTGGCTACACCTTC. Translation gives CASSPRKEGGYTF.

In its sample, this clonotype was seen a few times. V gene TRBV12-3 or TRBV12-4 combines with J gene TRBJ2-5, with 12 bases lining up with TRBD1. The junction had 3 bases not matched to a gene; V was cut back by 5 bases and J by 5 bases. This CDR3 is built from 14 residues. The CDR3 sequence is CASSRGTGGETQYF. The DNA for the CDR3 is TGTGCCAGCAGTCGTGGGACAGGGGGCGAGACCCAGTACTTC.

This clonotype has more than one count but fewer than ten. This rearrangement joins TRBV11-2 to TRBJ1-3; D is unclear. This CDR3 is 11 amino acids long. Germline CDR1 reads SGHAT; CDR2 reads FQNNGV. Deletions cut 11 bases from V and 0 bases from J, with 5 bases between. The CDR3: CASYSGNTIYF. The DNA of the CDR3 is TGTGCCTCCTACTCTGGAAACACCATATATTTT.

This chain connects TRBV7-2 to TRBJ2-1; D may be TRBD1 (5 bases). Between the trimmed V and J ends, which lost 1 base and 6 bases, there was a span of 13 bases. The CDR3 runs 15 residues. Germline V gene sequence: CDR1 SGHTA, CDR2 FQGNSA. CDR3 in DNA: TGTGCCAGCAGCTTAGTAGGGTGGGGCGGCAATGAGCAGTTCTTC. Residues: CASSLVGWGGNEQFF.